This T cell receptor beta chain was captured in a study of beta chain features in type 1 diabetes. Study findings and constraints: In every one of the four CD4+ subsets, TCRB CDR3s were moderately but significantly shorter in Type 1 diabetes patients. Possible PCR preference for shorter templates applied equally to patients and controls. Insertions at VDJ junctions were less frequent in type 1 diabetes patients. These patients also deleted more nucleotides at the same junctions.

A remark on this clone: Its antigen is undetermined.

The isolated RNA, all of it, was reverse transcribed, so expressed TCRB transcripts were what got sequenced. For naive, central memory and regulatory T cell samples, reads averaged around 3.8 million. Sequencing was performed with immunoSEQ multiplex PCR; in TCRdb, only in-frame clones are kept and a portion is missing. This sample yields about 360,000 clones, of which roughly 12% are seen a single time; approximately 0.01% belongs to the top ten. The authors took one heparinised blood draw, averaging approximately 0.12 L, from each donor. Input material: naive CD4+ T cells from blood. This clonotype was sampled from a woman under 30 with type 1 diabetes.

CDR3: CASRAAPHEQYF. The CDR3 nucleotides read TGTGCCAGCAGGGCGGCCCCCCACGAGCAGTACTTC. This chain links TRBV28 with TRBJ2-7, with D unclear. V shed 6 bases and J shed 5 bases, with 11 bases lying between them. CDR3 length: 12 amino acids. Germline lookup yields CDR1 MDHEN and CDR2 SYDVKM.